The T cell receptor beta chain under discussion was sequenced for a study of T cells after yellow fever vaccination. From germline, CDR1 is MDHEN and CDR2 SYDVKM. Trimming shortened V by 5 bases and J by 4 bases, and 14 bases separated the two germline ends. The CDR3 is 15 residues long. TCRdb passed the 5' RACE reads through MiXCR, listing each CDR3 protein once. The data contain 250,000 to 400,000 distinct CDR3 sequences, roughly 4% of them singletons. Here the sequenced sample was PBMCs, taken 5 days after the yellow fever booster vaccination. The rearrangement joins TRBV28 to TRBJ2-2, with D tentatively TRBD1 (5 bases). The clonotype comes from a man aged 18 to 29 who received the YFV17D yellow fever vaccine. The CDR3 sequence is CASSIKTETTGELFF. CDR3 sequence (DNA): TGTGCCAGCAGTATTAAGACAGAGACCACCGGGGAGCTGTTTTTT.